These 15 T cell receptor beta chains were sequenced from one sample in a study of identical twins (dated by TCRdb to between 2015 and 2016). Library prep was done by 5' RACE. This sample was sequenced with an Illumina HiSeq 2000. In TCRdb, the public reads were trimmed at Q25 with fastp and aligned with MiXCR, with productive beta chains retained. Under each unique CDR3 protein, matching rows form one entry showing the most common genes and DNA. Present in this sample are around 1.7 million distinct CDR3 sequences, 25% to 35% of which were seen just once. Jointly, the top ten make up about 0.27% of the sample. Sample: cord blood. The receptor set was obtained from a newborn girl in good health.

Of note for this clonotype: Sequence at one end of the junction differs from germline and may be a read error. V usage is TRBV11-2 and J usage is TRBJ2-1; 7 bases map to TRBD2. From germline, CDR1 is SGHAT and CDR2 FQNNGV. The CDR3 is made up of 13 amino acids. For the CDR3, the DNA is TGTGCCAGCAGCTTAGCGGGGGGAAATGACCAGTTCTTC. It encodes CASSLAGGNDQFF.

The chain uses TRBV29-1 and TRBJ2-7; D is tentatively TRBD1 or TRBD2 (5 bases each). The V gene lost 4 bases and the J gene lost 2 bases, with 15 bases spanning the gap. The CDR3 consists of 14 residues. Per germline, CDR1 SQVTM and CDR2 ANQGSEA. The CDR3, as DNA: TGCAGCGTTGGGGGACGGCTGGCCCCCTACGAGCAGTACTTC. Amino acid sequence: CSVGGRLAPYEQYF.

A few counts support this clonotype. The rearrangement joins TRBV28 to TRBJ2-5; 7 nucleotides line up with TRBD1. CDR1 is MDHEN, CDR2 SYDVKM, per germline. There are 13 residues in the CDR3. After removal of 8 bases from V and 3 bases from J, the junction contained 6 bases not matched to a gene. CDR3 nucleotide sequence: TGTGCCAGCTTTTCGACAGGGAAAGAGACCCAGTACTTC. As protein: CASFSTGKETQYF.

This chain links TRBV6-2 or TRBV6-3 with TRBJ2-7; D gene uncertain. CDR3 length: 13 residues. Germline assignment: CDR1 MNHEY and CDR2 SVGEGT. Trimming removed 2 bases from V and 3 bases from J, with 8 bases in between. CDR3 region: CASSYDSLYEQYF. CDR3 DNA sequence: TGTGCCAGCAGTTACGACTCGCTCTACGAGCAGTACTTC.

The chain recombines TRBV10-3 with TRBJ1-2; TRBD1 matches at 7 bases. Trimming removed 2 bases from V and 5 bases from J; junction bases left unmatched: 8. Germline loops: CDR1 ENHRY, CDR2 SYGVKD. The CDR3 consists of 15 residues. This CDR3 is CAISERGLGSYGYTF. The CDR3 DNA follows: TGTGCCATCAGTGAGAGGGGGCTCGGATCATATGGCTACACCTTC.

This clonotype has more than one count but fewer than ten. The chain has TRBV27 and TRBJ2-1, with TRBD2 identical over 7 bases. The germline gives CDR1 MNHEY, CDR2 SMNVEV (reference sequence). The V gene end was trimmed by 4 bases and the J gene end by 7 bases; junction bases not matched to a gene: 7. The CDR3 consists of 14 residues. In nucleotides, the CDR3 is TGTGCCAGCAGTTGGAGAGCGGGGACGAATGAGCAGTTCTTC. Translating it yields CASSWRAGTNEQFF.

The sample holds a few counts of this clonotype. The chain carries TRBV7-2 and TRBJ2-3; D gene unclear. The V and J ends lost 6 bases and 1 base respectively, with 11 bases between them. Looked up from germline, CDR1 is SGHTA and CDR2 is FQGNSA. CDR3 length: 14 residues. The CDR3 sequence: CASRYDICTDTQYF. CDR3 nucleotides: TGTGCCAGCAGGTATGACATTTGCACAGATACGCAGTATTTT.

J is TRBJ2-3 and V is TRBV3-1; 12 bases map to TRBD2. The CDR3 loop spans 18 amino acids. Germline-derived CDR1 and CDR2 are LGHDT and YNNKEL (reference sequence). The V segment lost 3 bases and the J segment 3 bases; nucleotides outside the gene matches: 10. This chain's CDR3 is CASSHETSGRRRTDTQYF. CDR3 nucleotide sequence: TGTGCCAGCAGCCATGAGACTAGCGGGAGAAGGAGGACAGATACGCAGTATTTT.

The rearrangement uses TRBV20-1 and TRBJ2-7, with TRBD2 matching 8 bases. The last part of the DNA fits TRBJ2-5 better; the J call may be wrong. The CDR3 runs to 13 residues. Per germline, CDR1 DFQATT and CDR2 SNEGSKA (reference sequence). The CDR3 loop is CSASVAGGETQYF. CDR3 sequence (DNA): TGCAGTGCTAGCGTTGCGGGAGGAGAGACCCAGTACTTC.

Details on this clonotype: Mismatch with germline at one junction end may stem from a read error. V usage is TRBV10-3 and J usage is TRBJ2-7; D might be TRBD2 (6 bases). This CDR3 is 13 amino acids long. Germline lookup yields CDR1 ENHRY and CDR2 SYGVKD. CDR3 protein: CAITGDSPYEHYF. DNA for the CDR3: TGTGCCATCACCGGGGACTCCCCCTACGAGCACTACTTC.

For this clonotype: The germline gene is not matched at one end of the junction; a read error may be the cause. V is TRBV7-8 and J is TRBJ2-7; maybe TRBD2 (5 bases). The CDR3 covers 14 residues. The V gene's germline CDR1 is SGHVS and CDR2 FQNEAQ. CDR3 sequence: CASSLEDSYYGQYF. The CDR3 DNA follows: TGTGCCAGTAGCTTAGAGGACTCGTACTACGGGCAGTACTTC.

A few counts support this clonotype. The gene calls are TRBV2 and TRBJ1-2; 9 bases align to TRBD1. V trimming: 8 bases; J trimming: 7 bases; junction bases outside the gene matches: 5. The CDR3 has 12 residues. CDR1 is SNHLY, CDR2 FYNNEI, per germline. The CDR3 DNA reads TGTGCCAGCCGACAGGGGGGAGGTGGCTACACCTTC. It specifies CASRQGGGGYTF.

The CDR3 loop is CSADRGWNEKLFF. The CDR3 nucleotides are TGCAGTGCCGACAGGGGTTGGAATGAAAAACTGTTTTTT. The V gene is TRBV20-1, the J gene TRBJ1-4, with 8 bases lining up with TRBD1. Germline CDR1 DFQATT, CDR2 SNEGSKA (reference sequence). The CDR3 length is 13 residues. The V gene end was trimmed by 6 bases and the J gene end by 5 bases; junction bases not matched to a gene: 5.

The table lists this clonotype with a few counts. The chain links TRBV3-1 to TRBJ1-2; TRBD1 might be the D (5 bases). The V end lost 1 base, the J end lost 2 bases, and 8 bases lay between the germline ends. Germline CDR1 reads LGHDT; CDR2 reads YNNKEL (reference sequence). The CDR3 spans 14 residues. The CDR3 is CASSQGTPNYGYTF. CDR3 coding DNA: TGTGCCAGCAGCCAAGGGACACCCAACTATGGCTACACCTTC.

The chain carries TRBV10-3 and TRBJ1-2, with 11 nucleotides matching TRBD1. The V and J ends lost 6 bases and 4 bases, in that order; junction bases with no gene match: 13. This CDR3 spans 17 amino acids. CDR1 and CDR2 (germline): ENHRY, SYGVKD. CDR3 amino acids: CAIRLNGRTGGSYGYTF. The CDR3 bases are TGTGCCATCAGGCTCAACGGGAGGACAGGGGGCTCCTATGGCTACACCTTC.